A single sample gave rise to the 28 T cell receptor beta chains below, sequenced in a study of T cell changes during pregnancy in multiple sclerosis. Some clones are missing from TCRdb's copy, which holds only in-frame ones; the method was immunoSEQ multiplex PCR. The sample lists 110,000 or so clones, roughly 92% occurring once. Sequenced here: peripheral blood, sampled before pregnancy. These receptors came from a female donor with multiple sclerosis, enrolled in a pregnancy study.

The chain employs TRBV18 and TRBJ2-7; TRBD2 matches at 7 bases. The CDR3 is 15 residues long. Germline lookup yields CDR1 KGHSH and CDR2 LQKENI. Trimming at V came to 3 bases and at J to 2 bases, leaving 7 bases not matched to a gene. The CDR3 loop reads CASSPGTSVPYEQYF. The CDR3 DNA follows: TGTGCCAGCTCACCGGGAACTAGCGTACCCTACGAGCAGTACTTC.

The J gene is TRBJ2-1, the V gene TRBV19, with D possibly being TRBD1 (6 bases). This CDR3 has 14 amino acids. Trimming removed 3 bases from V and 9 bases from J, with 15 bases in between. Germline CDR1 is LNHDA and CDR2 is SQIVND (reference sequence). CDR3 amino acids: CASSIFRGTGEQFF. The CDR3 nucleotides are TGTGCCAGTAGTATTTTCAGGGGCACAGGTGAGCAGTTCTTC.

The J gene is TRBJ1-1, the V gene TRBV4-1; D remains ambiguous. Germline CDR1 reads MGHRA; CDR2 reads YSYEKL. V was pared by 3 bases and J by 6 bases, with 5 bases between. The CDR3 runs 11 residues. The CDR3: CASSQSAEAFF. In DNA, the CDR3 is TGCGCCAGCAGCCAGTCGGCTGAAGCTTTCTTT.

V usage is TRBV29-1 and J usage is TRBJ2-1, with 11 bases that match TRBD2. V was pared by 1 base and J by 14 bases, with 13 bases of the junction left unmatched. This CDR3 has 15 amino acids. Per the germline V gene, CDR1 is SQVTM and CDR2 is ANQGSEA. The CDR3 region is CSVEGRGGSGRAEFF. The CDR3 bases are TGCAGCGTTGAAGGGCGGGGCGGTAGCGGGAGGGCCGAGTTCTTC.

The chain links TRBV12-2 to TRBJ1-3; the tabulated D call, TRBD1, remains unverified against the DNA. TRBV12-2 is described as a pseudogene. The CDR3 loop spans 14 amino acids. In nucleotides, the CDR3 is TGTGCAAGTCGCCGGACAGGGACTGGAAACACCATATATTTT. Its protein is CASRRTGTGNTIYF.

CDR3 DNA sequence: TGTGCCAGCAGCTTTAGCGCGAGCTCCTACAATGAGCAGTTCTTC. Translating it yields CASSFSASSYNEQFF. The genes are TRBV7-3 and TRBJ2-1; weak D call: TRBD2 (5 bases). Germline V CDR1 and CDR2: SGHTA, FQGTGA. V shed 3 bases and J shed 0 bases, with 9 bases lying between them. The CDR3 has 15 residues.

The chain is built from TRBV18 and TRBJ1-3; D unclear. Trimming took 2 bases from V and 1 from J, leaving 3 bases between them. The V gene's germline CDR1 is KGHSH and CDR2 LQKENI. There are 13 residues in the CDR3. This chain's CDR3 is CASSPSSGNTIYF. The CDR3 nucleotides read TGTGCCAGCTCACCATCTTCTGGAAACACCATATATTTT. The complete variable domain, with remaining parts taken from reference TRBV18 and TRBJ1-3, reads NAGVMQNPRHLVRRRGQEARLRCSPMKGHSHVYWYRQLPEEGLKFMVYLQKENIIDESGMPKERFSAEFPKEGPSILRIQQVVRGDSAAYFCASSPSSGNTIYFGEGSWLTVV.

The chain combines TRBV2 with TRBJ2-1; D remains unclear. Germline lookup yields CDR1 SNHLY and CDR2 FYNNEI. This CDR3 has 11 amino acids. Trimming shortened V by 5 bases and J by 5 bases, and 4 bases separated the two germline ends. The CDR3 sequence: CASSPNNEQFF. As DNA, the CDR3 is TGTGCCAGCAGTCCAAACAATGAGCAGTTCTTC.

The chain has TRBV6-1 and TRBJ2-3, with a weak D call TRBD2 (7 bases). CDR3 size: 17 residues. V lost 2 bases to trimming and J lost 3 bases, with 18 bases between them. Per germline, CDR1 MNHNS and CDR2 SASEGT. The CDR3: CASSEKGGAPWTDTQYF. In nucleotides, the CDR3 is TGTGCCAGCAGTGAAAAAGGGGGGGCTCCCTGGACAGATACGCAGTATTTT.

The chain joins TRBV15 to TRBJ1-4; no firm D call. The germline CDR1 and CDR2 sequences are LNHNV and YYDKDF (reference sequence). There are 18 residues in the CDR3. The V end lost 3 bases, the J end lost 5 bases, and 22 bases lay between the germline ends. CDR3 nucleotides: TGTGCCACCAGCAGCCACGAAATAGCCGCTCCAGAAAATGAAAAACTGTTTTTT. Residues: CATSSHEIAAPENEKLFF.

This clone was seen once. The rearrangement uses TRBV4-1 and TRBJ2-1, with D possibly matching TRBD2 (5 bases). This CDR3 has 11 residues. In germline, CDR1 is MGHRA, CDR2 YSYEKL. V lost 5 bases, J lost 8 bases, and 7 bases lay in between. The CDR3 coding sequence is TGCGCCAGCAGCGGCGGGTATGAGCAGTTCTTC. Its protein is CASSGGYEQFF.

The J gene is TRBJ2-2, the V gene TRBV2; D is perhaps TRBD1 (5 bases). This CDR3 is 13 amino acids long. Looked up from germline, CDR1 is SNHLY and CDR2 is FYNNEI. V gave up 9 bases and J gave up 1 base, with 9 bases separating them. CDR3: CARTRGNTGELFF. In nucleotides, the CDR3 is TGTGCCAGGACAAGGGGGAACACCGGGGAGCTGTTTTTT.

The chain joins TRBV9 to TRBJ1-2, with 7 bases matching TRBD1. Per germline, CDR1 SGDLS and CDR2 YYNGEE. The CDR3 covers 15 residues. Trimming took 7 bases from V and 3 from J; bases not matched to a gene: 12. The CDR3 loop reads CASSFGPDRDYGYTF. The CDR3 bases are TGTGCCAGCTCATTTGGCCCCGACAGGGACTATGGCTACACCTTC.

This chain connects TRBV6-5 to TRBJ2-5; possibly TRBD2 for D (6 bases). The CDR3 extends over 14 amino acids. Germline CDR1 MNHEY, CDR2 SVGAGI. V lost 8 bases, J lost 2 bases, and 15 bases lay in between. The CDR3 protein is CASATPREQETQYF. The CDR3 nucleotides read TGTGCCAGCGCAACCCCGCGGGAACAAGAGACCCAGTACTTC.

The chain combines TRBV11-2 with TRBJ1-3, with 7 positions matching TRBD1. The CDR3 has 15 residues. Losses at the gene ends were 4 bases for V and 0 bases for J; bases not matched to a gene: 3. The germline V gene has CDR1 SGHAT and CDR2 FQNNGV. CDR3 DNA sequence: TGTGCCAGCAGCTACAACAGGGGCTCTGGAAACACCATATATTTT. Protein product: CASSYNRGSGNTIYF.

The CDR3 protein is CASRGTVSGANVLTF. The CDR3 DNA reads TGTGCCAGCAGGGGGACAGTATCTGGGGCCAACGTCCTGACTTTC. V usage is TRBV28 and J usage is TRBJ2-6; 7 nucleotides line up with TRBD1. CDR1 and CDR2 from the germline V gene are MDHEN and SYDVKM. The junction had 3 bases not matched to a gene; V was cut back by 6 bases and J by 1 base. CDR3 length: 15 amino acids. Combining the CDR3 with reference TRBV28 and TRBJ2-6 gives the whole variable domain DVKVTQSSRYLVKRTGEKVFLECVQDMDHENMFWYRQDPGLGLRLIYFSYDVKMKEKGDIPEGYSVSREKKERFSLILESASTNQTSMYLCASRGTVSGANVLTFGAGSRLTVL.

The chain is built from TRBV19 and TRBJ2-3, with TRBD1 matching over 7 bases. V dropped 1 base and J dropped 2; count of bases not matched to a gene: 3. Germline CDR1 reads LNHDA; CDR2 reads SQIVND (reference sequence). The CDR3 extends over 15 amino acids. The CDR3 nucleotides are TGTGCCAGTAGTATAGGCGGACAGGTCACAGATACGCAGTATTTT. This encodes CASSIGGQVTDTQYF.

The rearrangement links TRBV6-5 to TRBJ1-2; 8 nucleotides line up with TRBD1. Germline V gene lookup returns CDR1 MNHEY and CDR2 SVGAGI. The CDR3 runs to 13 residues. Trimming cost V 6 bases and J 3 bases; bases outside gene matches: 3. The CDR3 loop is CASRGQAYYGYTF. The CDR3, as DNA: TGTGCCAGCAGGGGACAGGCATACTATGGCTACACCTTC.

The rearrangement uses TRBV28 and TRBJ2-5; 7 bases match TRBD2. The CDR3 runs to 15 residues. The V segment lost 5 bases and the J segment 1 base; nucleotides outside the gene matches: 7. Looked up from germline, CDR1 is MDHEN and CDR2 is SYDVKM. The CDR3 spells CASSRMGGAQETQYF. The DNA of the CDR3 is TGTGCCAGCAGTCGGATGGGAGGGGCCCAAGAGACCCAGTACTTC.

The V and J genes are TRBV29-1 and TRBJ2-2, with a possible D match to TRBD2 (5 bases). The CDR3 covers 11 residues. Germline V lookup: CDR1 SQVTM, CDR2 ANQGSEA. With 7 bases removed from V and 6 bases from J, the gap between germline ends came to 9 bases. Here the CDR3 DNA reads TGCAGCGCCGGGGTGTCCGGGGAGCTGTTTTTT. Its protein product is CSAGVSGELFF.

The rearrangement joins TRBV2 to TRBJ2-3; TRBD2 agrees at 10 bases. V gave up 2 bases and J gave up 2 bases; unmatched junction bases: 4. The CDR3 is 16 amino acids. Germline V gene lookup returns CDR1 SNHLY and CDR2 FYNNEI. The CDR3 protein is CASSELAGEFTDTQYF. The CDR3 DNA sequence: TGTGCCAGCAGTGAACTAGCGGGGGAGTTCACAGATACGCAGTATTTT.

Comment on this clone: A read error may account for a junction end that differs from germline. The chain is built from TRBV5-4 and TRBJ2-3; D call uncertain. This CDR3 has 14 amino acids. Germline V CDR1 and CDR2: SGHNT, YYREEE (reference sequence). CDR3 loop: CASSLEASTDAQYF. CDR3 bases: TGTGCCAGCAGCTTGGAGGCCAGCACAGATGCGCAGTATTTT. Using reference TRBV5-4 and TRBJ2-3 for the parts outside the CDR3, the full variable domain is ETGVTQSPTHLIKTRGQQVTLRCSSQSGHNTVSWYQQALGQGPQFIFQYYREEENGRGNFPPRFSGLQFPNYSSELNVNALELDDSALYLCASSLEASTDAQYFGPGTRLTVL.

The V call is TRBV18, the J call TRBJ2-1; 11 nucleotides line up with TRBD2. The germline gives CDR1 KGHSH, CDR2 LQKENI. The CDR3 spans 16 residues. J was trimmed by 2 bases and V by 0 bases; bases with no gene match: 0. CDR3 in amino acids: CASSPPTSGAYNEQFF. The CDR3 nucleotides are TGTGCCAGCTCACCACCGACTAGCGGGGCCTACAATGAGCAGTTCTTC.

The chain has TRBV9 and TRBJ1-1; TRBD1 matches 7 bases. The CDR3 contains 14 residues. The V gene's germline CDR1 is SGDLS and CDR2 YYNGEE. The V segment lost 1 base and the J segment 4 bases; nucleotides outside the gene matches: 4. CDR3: CASSVRSGGTEAFF. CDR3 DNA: TGTGCCAGCAGCGTAAGGTCAGGGGGCACTGAAGCTTTCTTT.

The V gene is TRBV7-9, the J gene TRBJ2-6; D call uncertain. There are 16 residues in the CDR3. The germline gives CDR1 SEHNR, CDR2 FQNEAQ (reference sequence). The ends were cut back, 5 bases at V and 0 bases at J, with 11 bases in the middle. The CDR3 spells CASSHPNSSGANVLTF. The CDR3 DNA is TGTGCCAGCAGCCACCCGAACAGCTCTGGGGCCAACGTCCTGACTTTC.

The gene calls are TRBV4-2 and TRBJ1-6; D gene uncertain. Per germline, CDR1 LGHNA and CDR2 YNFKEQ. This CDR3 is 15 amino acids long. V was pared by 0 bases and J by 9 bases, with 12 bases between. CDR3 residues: CASSQELSRGSPLHF. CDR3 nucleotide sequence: TGTGCCAGCAGCCAAGAACTCTCGAGAGGTTCACCCCTCCACTTT.

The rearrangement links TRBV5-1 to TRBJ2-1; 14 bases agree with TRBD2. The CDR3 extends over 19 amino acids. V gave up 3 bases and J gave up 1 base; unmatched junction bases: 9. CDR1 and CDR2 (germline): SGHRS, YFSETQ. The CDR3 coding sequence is TGCGCCAGCAGCTCAGAAGGACTAGCGGGAGGAAGGTCCTACAATGAGCAGTTCTTC. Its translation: CASSSEGLAGGRSYNEQFF.

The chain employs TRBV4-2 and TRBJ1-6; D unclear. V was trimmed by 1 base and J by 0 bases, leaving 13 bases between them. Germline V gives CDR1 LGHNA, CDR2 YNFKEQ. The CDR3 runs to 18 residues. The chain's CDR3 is CASSQGPDWSSYNSPLHF. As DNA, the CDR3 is TGTGCCAGCAGCCAAGGGCCCGACTGGAGCTCCTATAATTCACCCCTCCACTTT.